This TCR beta chain is drawn from a study of Graves' ophthalmopathy and Graves' hyperthyroidism (dated 2018 in TCRdb). About the study as a whole: Peripheral blood was collected at initial diagnosis, before any treatment. A discovery set of about a hundred patients (around 44 ophthalmopathy, 55 to 60 stable hyperthyroidism) was enrolled to explore V-J signatures distinguishing ophthalmopathy from hyperthyroidism. In roughly 6 hyperthyroidism patients, T-cell repertoires of thyroid tissue and blood were compared. In total, approximately 140 blood samples were TCR-sequenced: 43 ophthalmopathy, around 75 hyperthyroidism and approximately 17 hyperthyroidism-to-ophthalmopathy patients. TCR beta repertoire signatures were used to distinguish Graves' ophthalmopathy from Graves' hyperthyroidism and to predict progression to ophthalmopathy. The approximately 100 discovery patients were randomly split 7:3 into training and test sets. For independent validation, a separate cohort was made up of some 18 hyperthyroidism patients plus 17 patients who later progressed from hyperthyroidism to ophthalmopathy. Following sampling, methimazole starting at 30 mg daily was administered to hyperthyroidism patients, and high-dose intravenous methylprednisolone was administered to ophthalmopathy patients.

From V the trimming removes 3 bases and from J it removes 4 bases, while the gene matches leave 4 bases of the junction unaccounted for. There are 15 amino acids in the CDR3, from cysteine to phenylalanine inclusive. Here the CDR3 DNA is all that survives: 45 bases in frame from base 1. From the germline V gene, CDR1 is SGHVS and CDR2 is FQNEAQ. Ophthalmopathy patients were characterized by moderately to severely active disease, a Clinical Activity Score of at least 3, a NOSPECS grade of at least 4, and a disease duration under 3 months. Patients with other autoimmune diseases, uncontrolled infections, pregnancy or lactation were excluded. Diagnosis was based on clinical symptoms, serum thyroxine, TRAb, thyroid ultrasound and orbital computed tomography. Using Ficoll-Paque density gradient centrifugation, PBMCs were isolated from about 9.2 ml of fresh peripheral blood. Total RNA was extracted using Trizol reagent, and RNA quality was checked on an Agilent 2100 Bioanalyzer.

Broader findings and caveats from the paper: Most expanded thyroid clonotypes with frequency above 0.001 were also detected in blood, suggesting blood repertoires may reflect the thyroid immune response. The 13-signature model separated ophthalmopathy from stable hyperthyroidism with approximately 90% sensitivity and 81.08% specificity in cross-validation, and 80%/75% in the test set. No statistical method was used to predetermine the sample size, and group allocation was not hidden from the investigators. In validation, the model predicted ophthalmopathy progression with about 71% sensitivity and about 73% specificity; some 13 predicted patients were CT-confirmed with GO in a median of approximately 6.5 months.

This clonotype was detected ten times or more. Its cognate antigen has yet to be identified. No clone much larger than this one lies a single base away; base qualities are absent. For repertoire sequencing, TCR beta CDR3 regions were amplified from RNA transcripts. The first round was an RT-PCR using HTBI primers with the Qiagen OneStep RT-PCR kit, and this first round was followed by a second-round multiplex PCR, then size selection and purification. The libraries underwent paired-end sequencing with 100 bp reads on an Illumina HiSeq2000. Regarding the original processing steps: SOAPnuke was used for read processing, and reads with adapters, uncalled bases, a mean Phred below 15, or no exact constant-primer or identifier match were discarded. High-quality paired reads were merged with COPE v1.2.5. Each unique nucleotide sequence was treated as a clonotype, and MiTCR v1.1 was used to align the clonotypes to the IMGT TRB V, D and J references. Only V-J combinations with frequency above 0.0001 were analysed, covering around 99% of repertoires. For each V-J combination, a TCR clonal expansion and chaos score was defined as F50 clonal expansion divided by the chaos observed in the TCRdist matrix. Welch's t-statistics and random forest were used to reduce features to about a dozen V-J combinations, which were fed into a naive Bayes classifier. The Morisita-Horn index was used to measure how similar the thyroid and blood repertoires were. The public reads were reprocessed in TCRdb via fastp at Q25 and MiXCR, keeping in-frame beta chains. Rows with a matching CDR3 protein are joined into one entry that keeps the most common DNA and genes. TCRdb's processing, not the authors' own work, is the source of the V and J calls. Across this sample there are about 500,000 distinct CDR3 sequences, with approximately 14% seen only once. The ten largest make up about a tenth of the sample.

Sequencing was done on a sample of blood. In this chain, TRBV7-8 is recombined with TRBJ2-2, and TRBD1 aligns with 8 junction nucleotides. The TCR was taken from a woman in her 30s with Graves' ophthalmopathy. Donor details come from another sample of the same person, matched by shared clones. The CDR3 protein is CASSLPGQVTGELFF. In nucleotides, the sequence is TGTGCCAGCAGCTTGCCGGGACAGGTCACCGGGGAGCTGTTTTTT.